This TCR beta chain was found in a study of cytomegalovirus exposure and HLA in healthy donors. In the study overall: There were around 100 million unique TCR beta sequences, drawn from about 179 million T cells, in an earlier analysis. Genotyping showed approximately 81% of roughly 390 donors falling in the Caucasian-associated ancestry cluster.

The PCR contained 60 Vbeta and 13 Jbeta primers. Under the authors' procedure: A later analysis counted roughly 74 million unique TCR beta chains, 10 million to 12 million shared. TCRdb's copy holds only in-frame clones and misses some; the assay was immunoSEQ multiplex PCR. V and J calls and clone size are copied from that table; D and trimming were computed from the DNA. Of 210,000 or so clones listed, around 80% are singletons. The CDR3 loop spans 15 amino acids. Germline lookup yields CDR1 SNHLY and CDR2 FYNNEI. V was pared by 0 bases and J by 0 bases, with 2 bases of the junction left unmatched. Study results and caveats: In a later analysis, CMV-associated beta chains were mostly HLA-associated, it appeared.

Of note for this clone: Antigen specificity is unknown.

The chain recombines TRBV2 with TRBJ2-7, with 7 bases lining up with TRBD1. Sequencing was performed on PBMCs. This receptor was obtained from a woman in her sixties or seventies in good health and CMV-seropositive. The CDR3 sequence: CASSEATGSSYEQYF. CDR3 nucleotide sequence: TGTGCCAGCAGTGAAGCGACAGGGAGCTCCTACGAGCAGTACTTC.